A selection of T cell receptor beta chains follows, all from one sample in a study of CD8 T cells in ankylosing spondylitis. TCRdb reanalysed the 5' RACE reads using MiXCR and keeps one entry per CDR3 protein. The profile covers 35,000 to 45,000 distinct CDR3 sequences, with around 10% appearing a single time and over 1.1% taken by the ten largest. Sequences were obtained from blood, either unsorted or a sorted T cell fraction (not recorded which). The receptors shown here come from a male donor with ankylosing spondylitis or in good health (not recorded which). CDR3s include the opening cysteine and the closing phenylalanine or tryptophan. Each record gives: V gene, J gene, D gene, clone size, CDR3 DNA, CDR3 protein. A D gene is named only where the DNA matches it firmly. Clone size is not always given. Where it is, it says once, few, many or a class for expanded clones.

v_call: TRBV6-6; j_call: TRBJ2-3; d_call: TRBD2; clone_size: few; cdr3_nt: TGTGCCAGCAGTTCGACTAGCAGAGATACGCAGTATTTT; cdr3_aa: CASSSTSRDTQYF
v_call: TRBV3-1; j_call: TRBJ2-7; d_call: -; clone_size: few; cdr3_nt: TGTGCCAGCAGCCAAGGGCCAGGCCGAACCTACGAGCAGTACTTC; cdr3_aa: CASSQGPGRTYEQYF
v_call: TRBV12-3/TRBV12-4; j_call: TRBJ2-2; d_call: TRBD2; clone_size: many; cdr3_nt: TGTGCCAGCAGTCAACGGGGGGTCAGGGCCTCGAACACCGGGGAGCTGTTTTTT; cdr3_aa: CASSQRGVRASNTGELFF
v_call: TRBV2; j_call: TRBJ2-1; d_call: TRBD2; clone_size: few; cdr3_nt: TGTGCCAGCAGTGTGAGGCGGGGGGGAGACAATGAGCAGTTCTTC; cdr3_aa: CASSVRRGGDNEQFF
v_call: TRBV28; j_call: TRBJ2-2; d_call: -; clone_size: many; cdr3_nt: TGTGCCAGCTCCGGGGGCAGGATCACCGGGGAGCTGTTTTTT; cdr3_aa: CASSGGRITGELFF
v_call: TRBV12-3/TRBV12-4; j_call: TRBJ2-5; d_call: TRBD2; clone_size: few; cdr3_nt: TGTGCCAGCAGTTCCCATAGCGGGGGTCAAGAGACCCAGTACTTC; cdr3_aa: CASSSHSGGQETQYF
v_call: TRBV12-3/TRBV12-4; j_call: TRBJ1-4; d_call: TRBD1; clone_size: many; cdr3_nt: TGTGCCAGCAGTCCGGACAGGGGCTTTGGTGAAAAACTGTTTTTT; cdr3_aa: CASSPDRGFGEKLFF
v_call: TRBV7-9; j_call: TRBJ2-5; d_call: -; clone_size: -; cdr3_nt: TGTGCCAGCAGTCAAGCTGGCAGGGGCCAGAGAGGGACCCAGTACTTC; cdr3_aa: CASSQAGRGQRGTQYF
v_call: TRBV5-1; j_call: TRBJ2-3; d_call: -; clone_size: -; cdr3_nt: TGCGCCAGCAGCTTGATTTCAGATACGCAGTATTTT; cdr3_aa: CASSLISDTQYF
v_call: TRBV12-3/TRBV12-4; j_call: TRBJ1-5; d_call: -; clone_size: many; cdr3_nt: TGTGCCAGCAGTTCCAAGTACGATCAGCCCCAGCATTTT; cdr3_aa: CASSSKYDQPQHF
v_call: TRBV7-2; j_call: TRBJ2-1; d_call: -; clone_size: -; cdr3_nt: TGTGCCAGCAGCTTAGCGCAGGGGACCTACAATGAGCAGTTCTTC; cdr3_aa: CASSLAQGTYNEQFF
v_call: TRBV7-8; j_call: TRBJ2-7; d_call: -; clone_size: -; cdr3_nt: TGTGCCAGCAGCTTAGTTCTGGAAGGGCTCGAGCAGTACTTC; cdr3_aa: CASSLVLEGLEQYF
v_call: TRBV1; j_call: TRBJ2-3; d_call: -; clone_size: -; cdr3_nt: TGCACCAGCATTTCCGGGGGGGGCCCTGATCGAGATACGCAGTATTTT; cdr3_aa: CTSISGGGPDRDTQYF
v_call: TRBV29-1; j_call: TRBJ2-6; d_call: -; clone_size: few; cdr3_nt: TGCAGCGTAAGCAAAGGTGGATCTGGGGCCAACGTCCTGACTTTC; cdr3_aa: CSVSKGGSGANVLTF
v_call: TRBV28; j_call: TRBJ2-5; d_call: -; clone_size: many; cdr3_nt: TGTGCCAGCAGTTTTATAAAGGACTCCCAAGAGACCCAGTACTTC; cdr3_aa: CASSFIKDSQETQYF
v_call: TRBV5-5; j_call: TRBJ2-7; d_call: -; clone_size: many; cdr3_nt: TGTGCCAGCAGCAATTTCGGCCAGGGGATCCACGAGCAGTACTTC; cdr3_aa: CASSNFGQGIHEQYF
v_call: TRBV3-1; j_call: TRBJ1-5; d_call: -; clone_size: -; cdr3_nt: TGTGCCTTCAGTTTAGCGCAACAGTTTTCTAGCAATCAGCCCCAGCATTTT; cdr3_aa: CAFSLAQQFSSNQPQHF
v_call: TRBV4-1; j_call: TRBJ2-5; d_call: -; clone_size: many; cdr3_nt: TGCGCCAGCAGCCTTAACTTACAAGAGACCCAGTACTTC; cdr3_aa: CASSLNLQETQYF
v_call: TRBV28; j_call: TRBJ2-7; d_call: -; clone_size: -; cdr3_nt: TGTGCCAGCAGCCTAGTAGAGGGGCTCCAAAGCGAGCAGTACTTC; cdr3_aa: CASSLVEGLQSEQYF
v_call: TRBV7-6; j_call: TRBJ2-7; d_call: -; clone_size: many; cdr3_nt: TGTGCCAGCAGCTTAGAGACAGCCTACGAGCAGTACTTC; cdr3_aa: CASSLETAYEQYF
v_call: TRBV28; j_call: TRBJ2-7; d_call: -; clone_size: few; cdr3_nt: TGTGCCAGCACTCCGCTAGGAAGCGCAGACGAGCAGTACTTC; cdr3_aa: CASTPLGSADEQYF
v_call: TRBV2; j_call: TRBJ2-1; d_call: TRBD1; clone_size: many; cdr3_nt: TGTGCCAGCAGTCCGACAGGGGCCCCCTACAATGAGCAGTTCTTC; cdr3_aa: CASSPTGAPYNEQFF
v_call: TRBV21-1; j_call: TRBJ2-7; d_call: -; clone_size: many; cdr3_nt: TGTGCCAGCAGCAAGCATATGACAGGGAGGCCCTACGAGCAGTACTTC; cdr3_aa: CASSKHMTGRPYEQYF
v_call: TRBV20-1; j_call: TRBJ1-1; d_call: -; clone_size: many; cdr3_nt: TGCAGTGCTAGCGGAGGGCTTCGCACTGAAGCTTTCTTT; cdr3_aa: CSASGGLRTEAFF
v_call: TRBV15; j_call: TRBJ2-1; d_call: -; clone_size: many; cdr3_nt: TGTGCCACCAGCCAGGACAGTTACAATGAGCAGTTCTTC; cdr3_aa: CATSQDSYNEQFF
v_call: TRBV9; j_call: TRBJ1-1; d_call: -; clone_size: many; cdr3_nt: TGTGCCAGCAGCGTAGGGGTGTACATGAACACTGAAGCTTTCTTT; cdr3_aa: CASSVGVYMNTEAFF
v_call: TRBV29-1; j_call: TRBJ1-2; d_call: TRBD1; clone_size: many; cdr3_nt: TGCAGCGTTGGAGACAGGGGAGTCGAGTATGGCTACACCTTC; cdr3_aa: CSVGDRGVEYGYTF
v_call: TRBV27; j_call: TRBJ1-3; d_call: -; clone_size: many; cdr3_nt: TGTGCCAGCAGTTTAGATGACAGCTCGGGAAACACCATATATTTT; cdr3_aa: CASSLDDSSGNTIYF
v_call: TRBV19; j_call: TRBJ2-5; d_call: TRBD2; clone_size: many; cdr3_nt: TGTGCCAGTAGTACTCTAGCGGGGGGCTCCGCCCTGAAAGAGACCCAGTACTTC; cdr3_aa: CASSTLAGGSALKETQYF
v_call: TRBV29-1; j_call: TRBJ1-1; d_call: -; clone_size: many; cdr3_nt: TGCAGCGTTTACGACACTGGCACTGAAGCTTTCTTT; cdr3_aa: CSVYDTGTEAFF
v_call: TRBV24-1; j_call: TRBJ2-3; d_call: -; clone_size: many; cdr3_nt: TGTGCCACCAGTGATCGTTCCACAGATACGCAGTATTTT; cdr3_aa: CATSDRSTDTQYF
v_call: TRBV7-8; j_call: TRBJ1-2; d_call: TRBD1; clone_size: few; cdr3_nt: TGTGCCAGCAGCTTCACAGGACAGGCACGCTACACCTTC; cdr3_aa: CASSFTGQARYTF
v_call: TRBV7-9; j_call: TRBJ1-1; d_call: -; clone_size: few; cdr3_nt: TGTGCCAGCAGCTTCGCAGTTGTCAGGGCCAGCACTGAAGCTTTCTTT; cdr3_aa: CASSFAVVRASTEAFF
v_call: TRBV12-3/TRBV12-4; j_call: TRBJ2-7; d_call: -; clone_size: few; cdr3_nt: TGTGCCAGCAGTTTCGGCTACGAGCAGTACTTC; cdr3_aa: CASSFGYEQYF
v_call: TRBV3-1; j_call: TRBJ2-1; d_call: -; clone_size: -; cdr3_nt: TGTGCCAGCAGCCAAGAGGGCGGCAGACGATACAATGAGCAGTTCTTC; cdr3_aa: CASSQEGGRRYNEQFF
v_call: TRBV12-3/TRBV12-4; j_call: TRBJ2-1; d_call: -; clone_size: few; cdr3_nt: TGTGCCAGCAGTTTAGGGGGGGCGGGCGAGCAGTTCTTC; cdr3_aa: CASSLGGAGEQFF
v_call: TRBV3-1; j_call: TRBJ1-2; d_call: TRBD1; clone_size: many; cdr3_nt: TGTGCCAGCAGCCCTCGACAGGGGATCATCGGGAACTATGGCTACACCTTC; cdr3_aa: CASSPRQGIIGNYGYTF
v_call: TRBV10-3; j_call: TRBJ1-1; d_call: -; clone_size: -; cdr3_nt: TGTGCCATCAGACAGGGATCAAACACTGAAGCTTTCTTT; cdr3_aa: CAIRQGSNTEAFF
v_call: TRBV5-1; j_call: TRBJ2-7; d_call: TRBD1; clone_size: many; cdr3_nt: TGCGCCAGCAGCTTGGAAGGACAGGGTTTCGACGAGCAGTACTTC; cdr3_aa: CASSLEGQGFDEQYF
v_call: TRBV7-9; j_call: TRBJ1-3; d_call: -; clone_size: -; cdr3_nt: TGTGCCAGCACCCAAAAGCCGTCCGCCGGAAACACCATATATTTT; cdr3_aa: CASTQKPSAGNTIYF
v_call: TRBV11-2; j_call: TRBJ1-4; d_call: -; clone_size: -; cdr3_nt: TGTGCCAGCAGCTTAGCTGGGGAAAAACTGTTTTTT; cdr3_aa: CASSLAGEKLFF
v_call: TRBV19; j_call: TRBJ2-2; d_call: TRBD2; clone_size: -; cdr3_nt: TGTGCCAGTAGTAACCTAGCGGGGGTGAACACCGGGGAGCTGTTTTTT; cdr3_aa: CASSNLAGVNTGELFF
v_call: TRBV12-3/TRBV12-4; j_call: TRBJ1-4; d_call: -; clone_size: -; cdr3_nt: TGTGCCAGCAGCCTCAAACTACAGGGACTTAATGAAAAACTGTTTTTT; cdr3_aa: CASSLKLQGLNEKLFF
v_call: TRBV5-1; j_call: TRBJ2-7; d_call: -; clone_size: many; cdr3_nt: TGCGCCAGCAGCTCGGAGACAGGCCAGCACGCAAAGCAGTACTTC; cdr3_aa: CASSSETGQHAKQYF
v_call: TRBV3-1; j_call: TRBJ2-7; d_call: TRBD2; clone_size: many; cdr3_nt: TGTGCCAGCAGCCAAGGAATCCCCGCTAGCGGGGCGTACGAGCAGTACTTC; cdr3_aa: CASSQGIPASGAYEQYF
v_call: TRBV19; j_call: TRBJ2-6; d_call: -; clone_size: -; cdr3_nt: TGTGCCAGTAGTATCCCCGGCTCTGGGGCCAACGTCCTGACTTTC; cdr3_aa: CASSIPGSGANVLTF
v_call: TRBV5-1; j_call: TRBJ2-7; d_call: TRBD2; clone_size: many; cdr3_nt: TGCGCCAGCAGCTTGGATGGGGGGGCCTACGAGCAGTACTTC; cdr3_aa: CASSLDGGAYEQYF
v_call: TRBV3-1; j_call: TRBJ2-1; d_call: -; clone_size: -; cdr3_nt: TGTGCCAGCAGCCACTCGGGACTGACGCTTAGAGAGCAGTTCTTC; cdr3_aa: CASSHSGLTLREQFF